These 3 T cell receptor beta chains came from one sample sequenced in a study of CD4 T cells in lung cancer. No antigen has been assigned to these receptors. Mutant 27-mer peptides stimulated the PBMCs for approximately 13 days before restimulation with peptide-pulsed autologous B cells. Live IFNgamma-secreting T cells were sorted after restimulation with peptide-pulsed B cells. Limiting-dilution expansion used about 3 or 10 sorted cells per well for roughly 13 to 22 days. The data were produced by immunoSEQ multiplex PCR, yet TCRdb's version contains in-frame clones alone and is incomplete. The data show over 1,500 clones, just over 70% seen once. The specimen was a CD4+ T cell line or clone grown in culture. The source of these receptors is a woman aged 55-70 years with non-small cell lung cancer. Some clones in this sample may be carry-over from other donors' samples.

V is TRBV11-3 and J is TRBJ2-1; D possibly matches TRBD1 or TRBD2 (5 bases each). This CDR3 is 15 amino acids long. Germline V CDR1 and CDR2: SGHNT, YENEEA. The V end lost 4 bases, the J end lost 7 bases, and 17 bases lay between the germline ends. Here the CDR3 DNA reads TGTGCCAGCAGCTCAATGTGGGGGTTCGAAAATGAGCAGTTCTTC. This translates into CASSSMWGFENEQFF.

The rearrangement joins TRBV6-5 to TRBJ1-1, with TRBD1 matching over 12 bases. CDR1 is MNHEY and CDR2 is SVGAGI in the germline V gene. With 6 bases clipped from V and 1 base from J, the junction kept 3 bases outside the gene matches. The CDR3 has 15 residues. CDR3 region: CASRGQGAGNTEAFF. The CDR3 nucleotides read TGTGCCAGCAGGGGACAGGGGGCGGGGAACACTGAAGCTTTCTTT.

This rearrangement joins TRBV18 to TRBJ2-2; the D gene is possibly TRBD1 (6 bases). This CDR3 has 17 amino acids. Trimming pared 2 bases from V and 2 bases from J, leaving 15 bases between. CDR1 and CDR2 from the germline V gene are KGHSH and LQKENI. The CDR3 spells CASSPRPQGPNTGELFF. The CDR3 DNA sequence: TGTGCCAGCTCACCAAGGCCCCAGGGGCCTAACACCGGGGAGCTGTTTTTT.